In this sample, the clone carrying this T cell receptor (beta chain) turned up a few times. Looked up from germline, CDR1 is SQVTM and CDR2 is ANQGSEA. Trimming took 3 bases from V and 3 from J, leaving 6 bases between them. CDR3 length: 11 residues. The data are from a study of human T cells and chemical hapten exposure. Time point denoted: patch test 1, 2 weeks after DPC sensitization. The treatment: therapeutic diphenylcyclopropenone sensitization with weekly scalp DPC. The study used a library that attached unique molecular identifiers to individual cDNA molecules. TCRdb reprocessed the RACE reads with MiXCR, giving one entry per CDR3 protein. The table has some 180,000 distinct CDR3 sequences, approximately 20% seen once.

The chain recombines TRBV29-1 with TRBJ2-7, with a weak D call TRBD2 (6 bases). Here the sequenced sample was whole blood, taken in connection with sensitization to the hapten diphenylcyclopropenone (DPC). The sequence derives from a woman between 45 and 60 years old with alopecia areata. Some clones in this sample may be carry-over from other donors' samples. The CDR3 bases are TGCAGCGTTGAGGGGGGCTACGAGCAGTACTTC. Translation gives CSVEGGYEQYF.